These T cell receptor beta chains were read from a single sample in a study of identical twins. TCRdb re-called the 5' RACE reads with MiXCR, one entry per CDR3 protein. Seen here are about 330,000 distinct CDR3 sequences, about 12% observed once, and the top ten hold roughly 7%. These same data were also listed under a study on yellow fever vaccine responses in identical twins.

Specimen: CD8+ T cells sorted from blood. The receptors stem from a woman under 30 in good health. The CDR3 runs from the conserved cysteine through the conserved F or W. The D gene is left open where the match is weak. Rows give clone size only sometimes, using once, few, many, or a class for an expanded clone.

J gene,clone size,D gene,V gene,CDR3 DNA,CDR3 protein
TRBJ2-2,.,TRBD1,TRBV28,TGTGCCAGCAGACACCGTTGGGGACAGGGCTCCCACACCGGGGAGCTGTTTTTT,CASRHRWGQGSHTGELFF
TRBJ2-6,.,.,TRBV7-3,TGTGCCAGCAGCTCCAGGGACTCTGGGGCCAACGTCCTGACTTTC,CASSSRDSGANVLTF
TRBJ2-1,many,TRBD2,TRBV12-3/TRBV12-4,TGTGCCAGCAGCCGTAGCGGGCCTAGCTCCTACAATGAGCAGTTCTTC,CASSRSGPSSYNEQFF
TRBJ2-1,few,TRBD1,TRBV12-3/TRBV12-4,TGTGCCAGCATCCACGGGACAGCCTTCTACAATGAGCAGTTCTTC,CASIHGTAFYNEQFF
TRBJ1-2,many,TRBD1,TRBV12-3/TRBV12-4,TGTGCCAGCAGTTATATGCCGGGACAGGGGGCAAACTATGGCTACACCTTC,CASSYMPGQGANYGYTF
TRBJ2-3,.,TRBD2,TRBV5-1,TGCGCCAGCAGCTCGACGGGACTAGCGATCACAGATACGCAGTATTTT,CASSSTGLAITDTQYF
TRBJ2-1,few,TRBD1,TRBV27,TGTGCCAGCAGGACTTGGGAACAGGGGATCGGGCAGTTCTTC,CASRTWEQGIGQFF
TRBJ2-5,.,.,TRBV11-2,TGTGCCAGCAGCCTGGGGGGGGCATTAGAGACCCAGTACTTC,CASSLGGALETQYF
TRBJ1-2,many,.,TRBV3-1,TGTGCCAGCAGCCAAGACTGGTTCCAACCTAACTATGGCTACACCTTC,CASSQDWFQPNYGYTF
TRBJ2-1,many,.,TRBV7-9,TGTGCCAGCAGCTTAGTTGAGAATGAGCAGTTCTTC,CASSLVENEQFF
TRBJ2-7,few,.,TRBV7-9,TGTGCCAGCAGCTTTCAAGGATTATCCTACGAGCAGTACTTC,CASSFQGLSYEQYF
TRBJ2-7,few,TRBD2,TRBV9,TGTGCCAGCAGCGTAGGGACTAGCGGGAGTGAGGAGCAGTACTTC,CASSVGTSGSEEQYF